The 17 T cell receptor beta chains below come from one sample, sequenced in a study of T cell changes during pregnancy in multiple sclerosis. Some clones are missing from TCRdb's copy, which holds only in-frame ones; the method was immunoSEQ multiplex PCR. The sample comprises around 110,000 clones, about 93% of which are singletons, and 1.5% rests with the top ten. This material consisted of peripheral blood, taken in the third trimester of pregnancy. These receptors were taken from a female donor with multiple sclerosis, enrolled in a pregnancy study.

The V call is TRBV19, the J call TRBJ1-5, with D perhaps matching TRBD1 (6 bases). Germline V CDR1 and CDR2: LNHDA, SQIVND (reference sequence). This CDR3 contains 16 residues. V gave up 4 bases and J gave up 2 bases, with 15 bases separating them. In DNA, the CDR3 is TGTGCCAGTAGTAACGGCAGGGGAGGGGGCAATCAGCCCCAGCATTTT. Its protein product is CASSNGRGGGNQPQHF.

The chain employs TRBV7-7 and TRBJ2-2; TRBD2 matches at 8 bases. J gave up 4 bases and V 5 bases, and 9 bases lay outside the gene matches. CDR1 and CDR2 (germline): SSHAT, FNYEAQ (reference sequence). This CDR3 is built from 16 residues. The CDR3 DNA reads as TGTGCCAGCAGCCACCAAAGCGGGGGTGCCACCGGGGAGCTGTTTTTT. Protein: CASSHQSGGATGELFF.

The V and J genes are TRBV28 and TRBJ2-1, with 11 bases that match TRBD2. Germline V gives CDR1 MDHEN, CDR2 SYDVKM. There are 16 residues in the CDR3. The V segment lost 3 bases and the J segment 6 bases; nucleotides outside the gene matches: 7. In DNA, the CDR3 is TGTGCCAGCAGTTTCATCGGGCTAGCGGGAGGCAATGAGCAGTTCTTC. Translation: CASSFIGLAGGNEQFF.

The chain employs TRBV5-5 and TRBJ2-1, with TRBD1 matching 9 bases. The V gene end was trimmed by 4 bases and the J gene end by 3 bases; junction bases not matched to a gene: 2. This CDR3 comprises 14 residues. Germline-derived CDR1 and CDR2 are SGHKS and YYEKEE (reference sequence). CDR3: CASSAGQGYNEQFF. The CDR3 coding sequence is TGTGCCAGCAGCGCGGGACAGGGCTACAATGAGCAGTTCTTC.

J is TRBJ2-7 and V is TRBV5-1, with TRBD1 matching over 8 bases. The CDR3 consists of 15 residues. Germline V gene sequence: CDR1 SGHRS, CDR2 YFSETQ. The V gene end was trimmed by 1 base and the J gene end by 0 bases; junction bases not matched to a gene: 3. DNA for the CDR3: TGCGCCAGCAGCTTGCAGGGGGCGAGCTCCTACGAGCAGTACTTC. This sequence encodes CASSLQGASSYEQYF.

The chain has TRBV14 and TRBJ2-5, with TRBD1 as a possible D gene (6 bases). The CDR3 loop spans 16 amino acids. CDR1 is SGHDN, CDR2 FVKESK, per germline. The V gene lost 3 bases and the J gene lost 5 bases, with 19 bases spanning the gap. The CDR3 spells CASSQARDIWGETQYF. DNA of the CDR3: TGTGCCAGCAGCCAGGCTCGGGACATTTGGGGGGAGACCCAGTACTTC.

This sequence joins TRBV5-1 and TRBJ2-1; 8 bases fit TRBD1. This CDR3 is built from 12 residues. In germline, CDR1 is SGHRS, CDR2 YFSETQ. Trimming took 2 bases from V and 9 from J; bases not matched to a gene: 1. CDR3 loop: CASSFDRGEQFF. DNA of the CDR3: TGCGCCAGCAGCTTTGACAGGGGTGAGCAGTTCTTC.

This chain uses TRBV10-3 with TRBJ2-2; weak D call: TRBD2 (7 bases). Trimming cost V 6 bases and J 7 bases, with 21 bases left between them. This CDR3 comprises 16 residues. CDR1 and CDR2 (germline): ENHRY, SYGVKD. CDR3 in amino acids: CAIRRGGREDGGELFF. The CDR3 nucleotides are TGTGCCATCAGGAGGGGGGGGCGCGAAGACGGCGGGGAGCTGTTTTTT.

This sequence joins TRBV27 and TRBJ2-7, with a tentative D call TRBD1 (6 bases). This CDR3 spans 15 amino acids. Trimming removed 0 bases at V and 3 bases at J, with 12 bases between. Germline CDR1 MNHEY, CDR2 SMNVEV (reference sequence). The CDR3 DNA follows: TGTGCCAGCAGTTTATCGGGGCAGGGGATCTACGAGCAGTACTTC. This sequence encodes CASSLSGQGIYEQYF.

This rearrangement joins TRBV5-6 to TRBJ2-7, with 7 nucleotides matching TRBD2. Germline lookup yields CDR1 SGHDT and CDR2 YYEEEE. Trimming removed 4 bases from V and 3 bases from J; junction bases left unmatched: 4. The CDR3 is made up of 13 amino acids. The CDR3 coding sequence is TGTGCCAGCAGCCTCGGACTAGACTACGAGCAGTACTTC. Translating it yields CASSLGLDYEQYF. The whole variable domain, remainder taken from reference TRBV5-6 and TRBJ2-7, is DAGVTQSPTHLIKTRGQQVTLRCSPKSGHDTVSWYQQALGQGPQFIFQYYEEEERQRGNFPDRFSGHQFPNYSSELNVNALLLGDSALYLCASSLGLDYEQYFGPGTRLTVT.

The rearrangement joins TRBV5-1 to TRBJ1-2; TRBD1 might be the D (5 bases). Germline V gene data show CDR1 as SGHRS and CDR2 as YFSETQ. This CDR3 spans 15 amino acids. The V end lost 0 bases, the J end lost 5 bases, and 14 bases lay between the germline ends. CDR3 in amino acids: CASSLAGSNGYGYTF. For the CDR3, the DNA is TGCGCCAGCAGCTTGGCAGGGTCTAACGGGTATGGCTACACCTTC.

This clone was seen once. The genes are TRBV2 and TRBJ2-3, with D possibly matching TRBD2 (5 bases). CDR3 length: 12 amino acids. Trimming cost V 8 bases and J 1 base, with 7 bases left between them. Germline V gene sequence: CDR1 SNHLY, CDR2 FYNNEI. The CDR3 spells CASGSGTDTQYF. The CDR3 DNA is TGTGCCAGCGGGAGCGGCACAGATACGCAGTATTTT.

The chain recombines TRBV5-1 with TRBJ2-3; 11 bases match TRBD2. Germline-derived CDR1 and CDR2 are SGHRS and YFSETQ. CDR3 size: 18 residues. Unmatched junction bases numbered 8, after V lost 2 bases and J lost 0 bases. CDR3: CASSLSGGLAASTDTQYF. In DNA, the CDR3 is TGCGCCAGCAGCTTATCCGGGGGACTAGCGGCTAGCACAGATACGCAGTATTTT.

This chain uses TRBV19 with TRBJ1-2, with 7 bases that match TRBD1. CDR3 size: 16 residues. Germline CDR1 reads LNHDA; CDR2 reads SQIVND (reference sequence). With V trimmed by 5 bases and J by 5 bases, 14 bases remained unmatched. The CDR3 region is CASSAPGGPMRYGYTF. CDR3 sequence (DNA): TGTGCCAGTAGTGCCCCAGGGGGGCCCATGAGGTATGGCTACACCTTC.

V gene TRBV14 combines with J gene TRBJ2-5; TRBD2 is a possible D gene (5 bases). The CDR3 consists of 13 residues. Germline V gene lookup returns CDR1 SGHDN and CDR2 FVKESK. V was clipped by 6 bases and J by 4 bases, with 12 bases between them. CDR3 amino acids: CASRRSGSETQYF. The CDR3 region has the DNA TGTGCCAGCAGGCGATCGGGGTCAGAGACCCAGTACTTC.

This chain uses TRBV7-9 with TRBJ2-3; 7 bases fit TRBD2. The germline V gene has CDR1 SEHNR and CDR2 FQNEAQ (reference sequence). This CDR3 comprises 15 residues. Trimming took 7 bases from V and 2 from J; bases not matched to a gene: 9. This CDR3 reads CASKRLAGDTDTQYF. The CDR3 DNA reads as TGTGCCAGCAAAAGGCTCGCGGGAGACACAGATACGCAGTATTTT.

V and J are TRBV6-1 and TRBJ1-5; 8 positions agree with TRBD1. Germline CDR1 MNHNS, CDR2 SASEGT. This CDR3 contains 13 residues. J lost 8 bases, V lost 6 bases, and 6 bases had no gene match. In DNA, the CDR3 is TGTGCCAGCAGCCTGACAGGGGTTGAGCCCCAGCATTTT. It encodes CASSLTGVEPQHF.